This T cell receptor beta chain emerged from a study of T cells in Graves' hyperthyroidism and ophthalmopathy. This clonotype has ten or more counts. Its antigen remains unknown. Patients aged 18 to 65 had newly diagnosed hyperthyroidism of under 2 months' duration. Investigators excluded patients with uncontrolled infection, other autoimmune disease, pregnancy or lactation. Regarding the study as a whole: Most clonotypes expanded in thyroid above 0.001 were likewise present in blood.

Amplification of TCR beta CDR3 regions used RNA as the template. TCR CDR3 underwent first-round RT-PCR with the HTBI primer set. MiXCR, applied by TCRdb to the multiplex PCR reads, yields one record per CDR3 protein. The table shows more than 300,000 distinct CDR3 sequences, with around 13% occurring only once. The sample taken for sequencing was blood. This clonotype was obtained from a woman aged 25 to 39 with Graves' hyperthyroidism.

The CDR3 sequence: CATSTRQLMNEQFF. As DNA, the CDR3 is TGTGCCACCAGCACTCGACAGCTTATGAATGAGCAGTTCTTC. The chain employs TRBV15 and TRBJ2-1; weak D call: TRBD1 (5 bases). The germline V and J ends were trimmed by 4 bases and 7 bases, with 14 bases remaining between them. Germline loops: CDR1 LNHNV, CDR2 YYDKDF (reference sequence). The CDR3 length is 14 residues.